This T cell receptor (beta chain) was observed in a study of T cells in Graves' hyperthyroidism and ophthalmopathy. As for the study in general: Peripheral blood collection took place at initial diagnosis, before any treatment.

The hyperthyroidism was newly diagnosed and had lasted under 2 months; the patients were aged 18 to 65. Diagnosis relied on clinical symptoms, serum thyroxine and TRAb, thyroid ultrasound and orbital computed tomography. Isolation of PBMCs was performed on about 9.9 ml fresh peripheral blood. The length of the CDR3 is 15 residues. The germline CDR1 and CDR2 sequences are ENHRY and SYGVKD. The junction had 15 bases not matched to a gene; V was cut back by 11 bases and J by 7 bases. RNA transcripts provided the source from which TCR beta CDR3 regions were amplified. A set of HTBI primers served as the primers for a first-round RT-PCR of the TCR CDR3. TCRdb recomputed calls from the multiplex PCR reads with MiXCR, one row per CDR3 protein. There are about 400,000 distinct CDR3 sequences in the sample; about 15% occur only once, and less than 35% lies in the top ten.

The chain links TRBV10-3 to TRBJ2-1, with TRBD2 matching 9 bases. The sequencing input was blood. The sequence was collected from a woman in her 30s with Graves' hyperthyroidism. The CDR3 DNA reads as TGTGCCTTCTCGGCGGGCGGGAGGGCCGGGAATGAGCAGTTCTTC. Residues: CAFSAGGRAGNEQFF.